This T cell receptor beta chain was identified in a study of technical replicates of blood from a handful of donors. Data came from immunoSEQ multiplex PCR; TCRdb stores just in-frame clones and leaves some out. The sample has 60,000 to 90,000 clones, about 97% seen once. Germline CDR1 SGHRS, CDR2 YFSETQ. The CDR3 extends over 15 amino acids. Trimming shortened V by 7 bases and J by 5 bases, and 22 bases separated the two germline ends. The TCR sequence derives from a human donor in good health. Sequencing input: T cells isolated from PBMCs. V is TRBV5-1 and J is TRBJ2-7; possible D gene TRBD2, 5 bases. The CDR3 here is CASGTNPGLGDEQYF. CDR3 bases: TGCGCCAGCGGAACGAACCCCGGACTGGGAGACGAGCAGTACTTC.